This TCR beta chain stems from a study of T-cell memory formation after mild COVID-19. In TCRdb, the 5' RACE reads were re-called with MiXCR into one record per CDR3 protein. This table has approximately 350,000 distinct CDR3 sequences, around 28% appearing once. The specimen sequenced was PBMCs or a T cell subset sorted from them (not recorded which). The source of this sequence is an adult woman who had mild COVID-19 (a few samples of this study predate the infection). Cell type and time point are not known.

CDR3 sequence: CASNHRAGSPHEQYF. The DNA of the CDR3 is TGTGCCAGCAACCATCGGGCGGGGAGCCCCCACGAGCAGTACTTC. The chain couples TRBV12-3 or TRBV12-4 to TRBJ2-7, with D tentatively TRBD2 (6 bases). V lost 7 bases, J lost 5 bases, and 21 bases lay in between. The CDR3 is 15 residues long.